The sequence of this TCR beta chain was determined in a study of blood T cell repertoires in COVID-19. Sequencing used immunoSEQ multiplex PCR; TCRdb keeps in-frame clones, though not all of them. The table includes 110,000 or so clones, about 88% detected once. Trimming removed 1 base from V and 5 bases from J, with 11 bases in between. Germline V gene lookup returns CDR1 SGHTA and CDR2 FQGNSA. This CDR3 region has 14 residues. This TCR was sampled from a man in his forties with acute or convalescent COVID-19. Specimen: peripheral blood. The chain joins TRBV7-2 to TRBJ1-2; D unclear. CDR3 nucleotide sequence: TGTGCCAGCAGCTTAGTACGGGGTTTATATGGCTACACCTTC. As protein: CASSLVRGLYGYTF.